These T cell receptor beta chains were read from a single sample in a study of T cell repertoires in cytomegalovirus infection. In TCRdb, the reads were re-called with MiXCR into one record per CDR3 protein. The table lists about 920,000 distinct CDR3 sequences, roughly 30% of them singletons. No cognate antigen is known for these TCRs. The specimen was cultured CD8+ T cells from PBMCs, collected from culture after CMV antigen stimulation. The source is a human donor in good health (CMV status not recorded). Some clones in this sample may be carry-over from other donors' samples. CDR3s include the opening cysteine and the closing phenylalanine or tryptophan. D genes are given only for firm matches. Only part of the rows carry a size: once, few, many, or a class if the clone is expanded.

j_call d_call v_call clone_size cdr3_length cdr3_aa cdr3_nt
TRBJ2-5 TRBD1 TRBV19 few 15 CASSPGTESRKTQYF TGTGCCAGTAGTCCAGGGACAGAAAGTCGGAAGACCCAGTACTTC
TRBJ1-1 - TRBV4-1 - 17 CASSQDALGGGLWGAFF TGCGCCAGCAGCCAAGACGCCCTCGGCGGAGGACTTTGGGGAGCTTTCTTT
TRBJ1-6 TRBD1 TRBV27 many 13 CASSLGQNSPLHF TGTGCCAGCAGTTTGGGACAGAATTCACCCCTCCACTTT
TRBJ1-1 TRBD1 TRBV28 - 17 CASSLTGTGALNTEAFF TGTGCCAGCAGCTTGACCGGGACAGGGGCCTTGAACACTGAAGCTTTCTTT
TRBJ1-6 - TRBV27 - 15 CASTLGSPGNSPLHF TGTGCCAGCACCCTAGGGTCGCCCGGGAATTCACCCCTCCACTTT
TRBJ2-1 - TRBV12-3/TRBV12-4 - 15 CASTSEGSAYNEQFF TGTGCCAGCACTTCGGAGGGGTCCGCATACAATGAGCAGTTCTTC
TRBJ1-4 - TRBV12-3/TRBV12-4 - 11 CASLGDEKLFF TGTGCCAGCCTTGGTGATGAAAAACTGTTTTTT
TRBJ1-2 TRBD1 TRBV2 - 14 CASSESRGLDGYTF TGTGCCAGCAGTGAATCCAGGGGGCTGGATGGCTACACCTTC
TRBJ1-3 - TRBV7-8 many 15 CASSLAAGRGNTIYF TGTGCCAGCAGCTTAGCGGCGGGAAGAGGAAACACCATATATTTT
TRBJ1-2 - TRBV11-2 - 14 CASSLARASYGYTF TGTGCCAGCAGCTTAGCCAGGGCAAGCTATGGCTACACCTTC
TRBJ1-3 - TRBV7-4 - 17 CASSHPPVDISGNTIYF TGTGCCAGCAGCCACCCGCCCGTCGACATCTCTGGAAACACCATATATTTT
TRBJ2-7 TRBD1 TRBV19 - 14 CASSPGQVDYEQYF TGTGCCAGTTCGCCGGGACAGGTGGACTACGAGCAGTACTTC
TRBJ2-3 - TRBV5-6 - 16 CASSLMRATSTDTQYF TGTGCCAGCAGCTTAATGAGAGCTACTAGCACAGATACGCAGTATTTT
TRBJ2-7 TRBD2 TRBV19 few 15 CASSFYSSGGYEQYF TGTGCCAGTAGTTTCTATTCTAGCGGCGGGTACGAGCAGTACTTC
TRBJ1-4 - TRBV20-1 few 16 CSARPWWGATNEKLFF TGCAGTGCTCGCCCCTGGTGGGGGGCAACTAATGAAAAACTGTTTTTT
TRBJ2-3 - TRBV6-1 - 17 CASSEAQSSRYTDTQYF TGTGCCAGCAGTGAAGCGCAGAGTTCCCGCTACACAGATACGCAGTATTTT
TRBJ1-1 - TRBV7-6 many 14 CASSLGAGNTEAFF TGTGCCAGCAGCTTAGGGGCAGGGAACACTGAAGCTTTCTTT
TRBJ1-1 - TRBV4-1 - 13 CASSRNKNTEAFF TGCGCCAGCAGCCGGAACAAGAACACTGAAGCTTTCTTT
TRBJ2-3 TRBD2 TRBV7-6 few 18 CASSLPGGGAGPTDTQYF TGTGCCAGCAGCCTCCCGGGGGGGGGAGCGGGGCCTACAGATACGCAGTATTTT
TRBJ2-3 - TRBV6-1 many 13 CASLAPNTDTQYF TGTGCCAGCTTAGCGCCTAACACAGATACGCAGTATTTT
TRBJ2-4 - TRBV7-9 - 15 CASELGGIAKNIQYF TGTGCCAGCGAGCTAGGGGGGATAGCCAAAAACATTCAGTACTTC
TRBJ1-1 TRBD1 TRBV20-1 - 13 CSAIGTGDAQAFF TGCAGTGCTATAGGGACAGGGGATGCCCAAGCTTTCTTT
TRBJ1-1 TRBD1 TRBV12-3/TRBV12-4 - 15 CASRTTGTGVTEAFF TGTGCCAGCAGGACTACCGGGACAGGGGTCACTGAAGCTTTCTTT
TRBJ1-2 - TRBV4-3 - 15 CASSQDGGLYYGYTF TGCGCCAGCAGCCAAGATGGCGGATTGTACTATGGCTACACCTTC
TRBJ2-5 - TRBV7-9 few 13 CASSPTPIETQYF TGTGCCAGCAGCCCGACACCTATAGAGACCCAGTACTTC
TRBJ1-2 - TRBV9 - 17 CASSVDVGPSPYYGYTF TGTGCCAGCAGCGTAGATGTAGGCCCCTCCCCCTACTATGGCTACACCTTC
TRBJ2-2 TRBD1 TRBV9 - 16 CASSLGGTGIVGELFF TGTGCCAGCAGCCTCGGCGGGACAGGGATAGTCGGGGAGCTGTTTTTT
TRBJ2-7 - TRBV2 - 13 CASKAGSSYEQYF TGTGCCAGCAAGGCCGGGAGCTCCTACGAGCAGTACTTC
TRBJ2-2 TRBD2 TRBV12-3/TRBV12-4 few 14 CASGEGSSTGELFF TGTGCCAGCGGGGAGGGTTCGAGCACCGGGGAGCTGTTTTTT
TRBJ2-1 - TRBV7-2 many 16 CASSYTGSSSYNEQFF TGTGCCAGCAGCTACACAGGGTCCAGCTCCTACAATGAGCAGTTCTTC
TRBJ1-4 TRBD1 TRBV7-8 - 17 CASSFRQGLRTNEKLFF TGTGCCAGCAGCTTTCGACAGGGCTTACGAACTAATGAAAAACTGTTTTTT
TRBJ1-2 - TRBV7-9 few 14 CASSSNGDNYGYTF TGTGCCAGCAGCTCTAATGGTGATAATTATGGCTACACCTTC
TRBJ2-1 - TRBV7-8 - 15 CASSLGGIICNEQFF TGTGCCAGCAGCTTAGGTGGTATCATCTGCAATGAGCAGTTCTTC
TRBJ2-1 TRBD2 TRBV19 - 14 CASSMGSGGNEQFF TGTGCCAGTAGTATGGGTAGCGGGGGCAATGAGCAGTTCTTC
TRBJ2-5 - TRBV6-5 few 15 CASSYSIGRGETQYF TGTGCCAGCAGTTACTCGATAGGGCGAGGAGAGACCCAGTACTTC
TRBJ2-3 TRBD2 TRBV20-1 - 16 CSSLRRGSGVGDTQYF TGCAGTTCTCTCCGGAGGGGTAGCGGGGTGGGAGATACGCAGTATTTT
TRBJ2-7 TRBD2 TRBV14 - 16 CASSRSVAGGTYEQYF TGTGCCAGCAGCCGATCCGTAGCGGGGGGAACCTACGAGCAGTACTTC
TRBJ2-7 - TRBV5-1 few 12 CASSHLGDEQYF TGCGCCAGCAGCCACCTGGGGGACGAGCAGTACTTC
TRBJ2-5 TRBD2 TRBV2 - 15 CASIGLAGGLETQYF TGTGCCAGCATCGGGTTAGCGGGGGGGTTGGAGACCCAGTACTTC
TRBJ2-6 - TRBV18 - 17 CASSPPGGPSGANVLTF TGTGCCAGCTCACCACCGGGGGGTCCCTCTGGGGCCAACGTCCTGACTTTC
TRBJ2-3 TRBD2 TRBV5-6 - 16 CVSTTVLADGADTQYF TGTGTCAGCACCACAGTACTAGCGGATGGGGCAGATACGCAGTATTTT
TRBJ2-3 - TRBV27 - 15 CASSPQGIGTDTQYF TGTGCCAGCAGTCCTCAGGGGATCGGCACAGATACGCAGTATTTT